This TCR beta chain emerged from a study of blood T cell repertoires in COVID-19. Study background: Spain, Italy and the United States supplied samples that represented acute and convalescent COVID-19. PBMCs, B-cell-depleted T cells, or T cells provided the cDNA or gDNA that made up the material.

Libraries were prepared by immunoSEQ multiplex PCR; TCRdb keeps only in-frame clonotypes and omits some of them. Of 280,000 or so clones listed, more than 70% were seen once; the top ten hold 6.9%. The sequenced material came from peripheral blood. This sequence was found in a woman in her 30s who had recovered from COVID-19.

CDR3: CASSPEWDNLMPQHF. CDR3 DNA: TGTGCCAGCAGCCCAGAGTGGGACAACCTCATGCCCCAGCATTTT. The J gene is TRBJ1-5, the V gene TRBV7-2, with a weak D call TRBD1 (6 bases). Trimming removed 5 bases from V and 9 bases from J, with 20 bases in between. Germline CDR1 reads SGHTA; CDR2 reads FQGNSA. The CDR3 length is 15 residues.